This entry describes one TCR beta chain. The data are from a study of blood T cell repertoires in COVID-19. Study context: Italy, Spain and the United States were the sources of the convalescent and acute COVID-19 samples. T cells, B-cell-depleted T cells, or PBMCs supplied cDNA or gDNA.

Germline V gives CDR1 SGDLS, CDR2 YYNGEE. With 0 bases removed from V and 6 bases from J, the gap between germline ends came to 17 bases. This CDR3 has 16 amino acids. Per the study methods: Counts of nucleated cells, estimated from reference gene primer amplification, were obtained. This table comes from immunoSEQ multiplex PCR, and its TCRdb copy is limited to in-frame clones, with some not included. V, J and clone size were drawn from that table, and D and trimming were deduced from the DNA. The sample has 150,000 or so clones, about 86% seen once. The rearrangement uses TRBV9 and TRBJ2-3; D ambiguous. The source material was peripheral blood. The receptor was derived from a woman aged 60-75 years with acute or convalescent COVID-19. The CDR3 DNA reads TGTGCCAGCAGCGTAGTACTCAATACCCCGATCGATACGCAGTATTTT. It is translated as CASSVVLNTPIDTQYF.